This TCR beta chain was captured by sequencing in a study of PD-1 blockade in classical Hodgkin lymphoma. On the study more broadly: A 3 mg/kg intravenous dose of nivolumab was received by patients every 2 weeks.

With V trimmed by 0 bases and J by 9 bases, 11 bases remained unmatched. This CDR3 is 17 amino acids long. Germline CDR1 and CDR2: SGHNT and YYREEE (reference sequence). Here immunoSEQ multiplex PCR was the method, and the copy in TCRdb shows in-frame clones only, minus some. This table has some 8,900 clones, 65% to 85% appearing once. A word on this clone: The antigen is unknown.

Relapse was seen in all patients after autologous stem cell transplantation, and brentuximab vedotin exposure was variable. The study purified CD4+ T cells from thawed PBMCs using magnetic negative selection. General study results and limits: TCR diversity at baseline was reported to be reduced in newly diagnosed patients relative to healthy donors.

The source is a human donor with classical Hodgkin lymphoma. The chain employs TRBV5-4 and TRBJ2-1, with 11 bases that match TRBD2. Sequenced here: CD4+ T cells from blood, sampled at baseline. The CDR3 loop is CASSLDLATSGIGEQFF. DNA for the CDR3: TGTGCCAGCAGCTTGGACTTGGCGACTAGCGGGATAGGTGAGCAGTTCTTC.